The clone carrying this T cell receptor (beta chain) was observed a single time. This sample stems from a study of blood T cell repertoires in COVID-19. Two negative PCRs, clearance, or symptom resolution characterized the recovered Cohort 3 donors. As processed by the authors: Reference gene primer amplification gave nucleated cell count estimates. Using immunoSEQ multiplex PCR, the repertoire was profiled, and TCRdb retains in-frame clones only, with some absent. Clone size and the V and J calls come from that table; the DNA yielded D and trimming. The sample has approximately 220,000 clones, over 80% seen once; the top ten hold approximately 7.3%. Sequencing was done on a sample of PBMCs or T cells enriched from blood (not recorded which). This TCR came from a woman in her thirties or forties who had recovered from COVID-19.

The CDR3 spells CASSLTGLAGVSDTQYF. The CDR3 region has the DNA TGTGCCAGCAGCTTAACTGGACTAGCGGGAGTATCAGATACGCAGTATTTT. V is TRBV11-2 and J is TRBJ2-3; 13 nucleotides line up with TRBD2. The trim removed 2 bases at V and 4 bases at J, leaving 6 bases unmatched. The CDR3 loop spans 17 amino acids. The V gene's germline CDR1 is SGHAT and CDR2 FQNNGV.